What follows are 32 T cell receptor beta chains derived from one specimen sequenced in a study of a mutant IDH1 vaccine in newly diagnosed glioma. The time point is: week 11, during vaccination. It was 300 ug of mutant IDH1 20-mer peptide that made up each vaccine dose, given with topical imiquimod. No antigen is known for these receptors. TCRdb's table, derived via immunoSEQ multiplex PCR, lists solely in-frame clones and lacks some. The sample has roughly 70,000 clones; 70% to 85% are singletons. The sample was PBMCs, taken from a glioma patient whose treatment included an IDH1 peptide vaccine. These receptors all come from a woman between 45 and 65 years old with glioma.

This chain uses TRBV7-2 with TRBJ1-1; 7 positions match TRBD1. The CDR3 contains 13 residues. With V trimmed by 6 bases and J by 5 bases, 6 bases remained unmatched. The germline CDR1 and CDR2 sequences are SGHTA and FQGNSA. The CDR3 sequence is CASRDQTGTEAFF. In DNA form, the CDR3 reads TGTGCCAGCAGGGACCAGACAGGGACTGAAGCTTTCTTT.

This chain joins TRBV18 and TRBJ1-5; D remains ambiguous. V was trimmed by 2 bases and J by 3 bases, leaving 11 bases between them. Germline loops: CDR1 KGHSH, CDR2 LQKENI. There are 15 residues in the CDR3. The CDR3 DNA is TGTGCCAGCTCACCAGTGCCGACATCCAATCAGCCCCAGCATTTT. Amino acid sequence: CASSPVPTSNQPQHF.

The V and J genes are TRBV29-1 and TRBJ2-1; D may match TRBD1 or TRBD2 (5 bases each). CDR1 and CDR2 from the germline V gene are SQVTM and ANQGSEA. The CDR3 sequence is 13 residues long. With 4 bases removed from V and 5 bases from J, the gap between germline ends came to 12 bases. This CDR3 reads CSVGGYPNNEQFF. The CDR3, as DNA: TGCAGCGTTGGGGGGTATCCCAACAATGAGCAGTTCTTC.

CDR3 loop: CASGSATDTQYF. CDR3 in DNA: TGTGCTAGTGGTTCCGCCACAGATACGCAGTATTTT. The chain couples TRBV12-5 to TRBJ2-3; D is unclear. This CDR3 has 12 amino acids. The V and J ends lost 4 bases and 2 bases respectively, with 4 bases between them. Looked up from germline, CDR1 is LGHNT and CDR2 is FRNRAP.

This sequence joins TRBV28 and TRBJ2-7; D assignment may be TRBD1 or TRBD2 (6 bases each). The CDR3 sequence is 15 residues long. CDR1 and CDR2 (germline): MDHEN, SYDVKM. V lost 8 bases and J lost 7, with 24 bases in between. CDR3 loop: CASARGGGSLREQYF. The DNA for the CDR3 is TGTGCCAGCGCCCGAGGAGGGGGGTCTTTACGGGAGCAGTACTTC.

V gene TRBV29-1 combines with J gene TRBJ1-2, with D unclear. Germline CDR1 SQVTM, CDR2 ANQGSEA. This CDR3 has 11 amino acids. The V gene lost 4 bases and the J gene lost 4 bases, with 7 bases spanning the gap. CDR3 nucleotides: TGCAGCGTTGGGGAGGGCTATGGCTACACCTTC. It is translated as CSVGEGYGYTF.

The chain employs TRBV5-1 and TRBJ1-1; D might be TRBD1 (5 bases). This CDR3 is 15 amino acids long. Germline V gene sequence: CDR1 SGHRS, CDR2 YFSETQ. V dropped 3 bases and J dropped 8 bases, with 20 bases sitting between them. As DNA, the CDR3 is TGCGCCAGCAGCTCTTCCCCCGGGACCCAGCGGGAAGCTTTCTTT. This translates into CASSSSPGTQREAFF. Full variable domain (missing parts from reference TRBV5-1 and TRBJ1-1): KAGVTQTPRYLIKTRGQQVTLSCSPISGHRSVSWYQQTPGQGLQFLFEYFSETQRNKGNFPGRFSGRQFSNSRSEMNVSTLELGDSALYLCASSSSPGTQREAFFGQGTRLTVV.

This chain links TRBV2 with TRBJ2-1; D is perhaps TRBD1 (5 bases). The CDR3 extends over 14 amino acids. The ends were cut back, 5 bases at V and 0 bases at J, with 8 bases in the middle. Per germline, CDR1 SNHLY and CDR2 FYNNEI. As DNA, the CDR3 is TGTGCCAGCAGTTACAGGTCCTCCTACAATGAGCAGTTCTTC. Translated: CASSYRSSYNEQFF.

The chain recombines TRBV6-1 with TRBJ2-7; TRBD1 is a possible D gene (5 bases). The CDR3 totals 14 residues. Germline V gene data show CDR1 as MNHNS and CDR2 as SASEGT. V lost 0 bases and J lost 1, with 7 bases in between. This CDR3 is CASSEAGLSYEQYF. For the CDR3, the DNA is TGTGCCAGCAGTGAAGCGGGGCTATCCTACGAGCAGTACTTC.

The V call is TRBV7-9, the J call TRBJ2-2, with D possibly being TRBD2 (5 bases). V was shortened by 2 bases and J by 5 bases, with 18 bases between the two germline ends. Germline V gene data show CDR1 as SEHNR and CDR2 as FQNEAQ (reference sequence). The CDR3 extends over 17 amino acids. The CDR3 reads CASSLFQSVRETGELFF. The CDR3 DNA reads TGTGCCAGCAGCTTATTTCAGAGTGTGAGGGAAACCGGGGAGCTGTTTTTT.

This chain uses TRBV11-3 with TRBJ1-6, with 7 bases fitting TRBD1. The CDR3 has 16 amino acids. With V trimmed by 4 bases and J by 7 bases, 10 bases remained unmatched. Per germline, CDR1 SGHNT and CDR2 YENEEA. CDR3 sequence reads: CASSSAGTAKNSPLHF. The CDR3 DNA follows: TGTGCCAGCAGCTCCGCCGGGACAGCTAAAAATTCACCCCTCCACTTT.

This chain connects TRBV29-1 to TRBJ2-3, with a tentative D call TRBD1 (6 bases). The CDR3 is made up of 14 amino acids. The V end lost 7 bases, the J end lost 5 bases, and 19 bases lay between the germline ends. Germline V gene data show CDR1 as SQVTM and CDR2 as ANQGSEA. The CDR3 DNA sequence: TGCAGCGCCCCACAACAGGGATCGCGAGATACGCAGTATTTT. This encodes CSAPQQGSRDTQYF.

In this sample, this clone is medium-sized. The chain links TRBV15 to TRBJ2-7, with D perhaps given as TRBD1 or TRBD2 (5 bases each). This CDR3 has 12 residues. V was clipped by 9 bases and J by 5 bases, with 14 bases between them. Per germline, CDR1 LNHNV and CDR2 YYDKDF (reference sequence). CDR3 loop: CATAGAGDEQYF. The CDR3 nucleotides are TGTGCCACAGCCGGGGCCGGGGACGAGCAGTACTTC.

V and J are TRBV4-2 and TRBJ2-2, with TRBD2 matching 9 bases. Per the germline V gene, CDR1 is LGHNA and CDR2 is YNFKEQ. Trimming cost V 4 bases and J 5 bases; bases outside gene matches: 8. The CDR3 is 16 residues long. CDR3 protein: CASSLEIAGETGELFF. CDR3 in DNA: TGTGCCAGCAGCCTTGAGATAGCGGGGGAAACCGGGGAGCTGTTTTTT.

The chain employs TRBV11-2 and TRBJ1-2; D gene ambiguous. The CDR3 contains 14 residues. The V and J ends lost 0 bases and 6 bases respectively, with 11 bases between them. Germline CDR1 SGHAT, CDR2 FQNNGV. The CDR3 DNA reads as TGTGCCAGCAGCTTAGATTTCGACGTAGATGGCTACACCTTC. This codes for CASSLDFDVDGYTF.

The CDR3 region is CASSLEAAREQYF. CDR3 nucleotides: TGTGCCAGCAGCTTGGAGGCCGCACGCGAGCAGTACTTC. The genes are TRBV5-4 and TRBJ2-7; D unclear. Germline V gene lookup returns CDR1 SGHNT and CDR2 YYREEE (reference sequence). V was clipped by 0 bases and J by 6 bases, with 10 bases between them. This CDR3 is 13 amino acids long.

The chain joins TRBV30 to TRBJ2-7, with D tentatively TRBD1 or TRBD2 (5 bases each). Trimming took off 1 base at V and 7 bases at J, with 14 bases between the two ends. Germline values: CDR1 GTSNPN, CDR2 SVGIG (reference sequence). The CDR3 is 13 amino acids. The CDR3 reads CAWSEGTAQEQYF. In DNA, the CDR3 is TGTGCCTGGAGTGAGGGGACGGCCCAGGAGCAGTACTTC.

V usage is TRBV7-3 and J usage is TRBJ1-1; 9 bases agree with TRBD1. The junction had 9 bases not matched to a gene; V was cut back by 5 bases and J by 14 bases. Per germline, CDR1 SGHTA and CDR2 FQGTGA. The CDR3 contains 12 residues. The CDR3 spells CASSPGTGTPFF. CDR3 bases: TGTGCCAGCAGCCCGGGGACAGGGACGCCGTTCTTT.

J is TRBJ2-4 and V is TRBV2, with 8 bases fitting TRBD1. CDR1 is SNHLY and CDR2 is FYNNEI in the germline V gene. The CDR3 spans 15 residues. V shed 4 bases and J 1 base; nucleotides not matched to a gene: 3. CDR3 residues: CASSADRAAKNIQYF. Written as DNA, the CDR3 is TGTGCCAGCAGTGCGGACAGGGCGGCCAAAAACATTCAGTACTTC.

The V and J genes are TRBV5-1 and TRBJ2-7, with a tentative D call TRBD1 (6 bases). The germline CDR1 and CDR2 sequences are SGHRS and YFSETQ. The CDR3 is 15 residues long. Trimming removed 2 bases from V and 3 bases from J, with 15 bases in between. CDR3 loop: CASSLGRAGDYEQYF. The CDR3 DNA sequence: TGCGCCAGCAGCTTAGGTCGGGCAGGGGACTACGAGCAGTACTTC.

This chain uses TRBV2 with TRBJ2-7; 7 nucleotides align to TRBD1. The CDR3 runs 13 residues. V gave up 5 bases and J gave up 9 bases; unmatched junction bases: 10. In germline, CDR1 is SNHLY, CDR2 FYNNEI. The CDR3 DNA follows: TGTGCCAGCAGTCTCCAGGACAGGCACTCGCAGTACTTC. Translation: CASSLQDRHSQYF. The full variable domain, in which reference TRBV2 and TRBJ2-7 provide the parts outside the CDR3, is EPEVTQTPSHQVTQMGQEVILRCVPISNHLYFYWYRQILGQKVEFLVSFYNNEISEKSEIFDDQFSVERPDGSNFTLKIRSTKLEDSAMYFCASSLQDRHSQYFGPGTRLTVT.

The chain links TRBV7-9 to TRBJ1-2; possibly TRBD1 for D (5 bases). This CDR3 spans 15 amino acids. CDR1 SEHNR and CDR2 FQNEAQ come from the germline V gene (reference sequence). Trimming pared 4 bases from V and 4 bases from J, leaving 16 bases between. CDR3 nucleotides: TGTGCCAGCAGCTCAACCTTACAGGTGGCCTATGGCTACACCTTC. Translation: CASSSTLQVAYGYTF.

The genes are TRBV29-1 and TRBJ2-7; D not certain. The V and J ends lost 5 bases and 0 bases respectively, with 17 bases between them. Germline V lookup: CDR1 SQVTM, CDR2 ANQGSEA. The CDR3 runs 15 residues. The CDR3 region is CSVFHRGPSSYEQYF. The CDR3 DNA reads TGCAGCGTTTTCCACAGAGGCCCAAGCTCCTACGAGCAGTACTTC.

The sample holds one count of this clone. The chain recombines TRBV5-6 with TRBJ2-5; D is unclear. The V end lost 4 bases, the J end lost 5 bases, and 12 bases lay between the germline ends. This CDR3 has 13 amino acids. Germline CDR1 reads SGHDT; CDR2 reads YYEEEE. The CDR3 DNA is TGTGCCAGCAGCCACACCTATCGGGAGACCCAGTACTTC. Translated, it gives CASSHTYRETQYF.

The chain links TRBV9 to TRBJ1-4, with D possibly matching TRBD1 (5 bases). From germline, CDR1 is SGDLS and CDR2 YYNGEE. Trimming took off 0 bases at V and 5 bases at J, with 11 bases between the two ends. The CDR3 runs 15 residues. The CDR3 nucleotides read TGTGCCAGCAGCGTAGCTGGGACGGCAAATGAAAAACTGTTTTTT. Its translation: CASSVAGTANEKLFF.

The chain is built from TRBV5-1 and TRBJ1-2; D is perhaps TRBD1 (5 bases). CDR1 and CDR2 from the germline V gene are SGHRS and YFSETQ. This CDR3 region has 13 residues. V shed 0 bases and J shed 6 bases, with 9 bases lying between them. The CDR3 DNA follows: TGCGCCAGCAGCTTGGACAGGTGGGATGGCTACACCTTC. This encodes CASSLDRWDGYTF. The entire variable domain, with the rest obtained from reference TRBV5-1 and TRBJ1-2, is as follows: KAGVTQTPRYLIKTRGQQVTLSCSPISGHRSVSWYQQTPGQGLQFLFEYFSETQRNKGNFPGRFSGRQFSNSRSEMNVSTLELGDSALYLCASSLDRWDGYTFGSGTRLTVV.

The chain uses TRBV19 and TRBJ2-7; D is possibly TRBD2 (5 bases). Deletions cut 5 bases from V and 4 bases from J, with 18 bases between. The CDR3 runs 15 residues. Germline V CDR1 and CDR2: LNHDA, SQIVND (reference sequence). Here the CDR3 DNA reads TGTGCCAGTAGTCAGACCGGGATCTTGGGGTACGAGCAGTACTTC. Translated, it gives CASSQTGILGYEQYF.

The V call is TRBV4-1, the J call TRBJ1-1; D unclear. Germline loops: CDR1 MGHRA, CDR2 YSYEKL. The CDR3 length is 13 residues. V lost 4 bases and J 8 bases, leaving 14 bases between the germline ends. This CDR3 is CASSRLALEEAFF. The CDR3 nucleotides are TGCGCCAGCAGCCGCCTCGCGCTGGAGGAAGCTTTCTTT.

The genes are TRBV5-4 and TRBJ1-2; D is uncertain. V lost 6 bases and J lost 8, with 23 bases in between. The CDR3 totals 15 residues. Germline loops: CDR1 SGHNT, CDR2 YYREEE (reference sequence). This chain's CDR3 is CASTLRRSNYGGYTF. CDR3 bases: TGTGCCAGCACGTTGAGGCGGTCGAACTATGGAGGCTACACCTTC.

This chain links TRBV6-5 with TRBJ1-1; weak D call: TRBD1 (6 bases). Deletions cut 6 bases from V and 4 bases from J, with 18 bases between. Germline CDR1 is MNHEY and CDR2 is SVGAGI. This CDR3 is built from 15 residues. CDR3 DNA sequence: TGTGCCAGCAGAACCGGAGGGGGTGACGGCACTGAAGCTTTCTTT. Its protein product is CASRTGGGDGTEAFF.

The V gene is TRBV7-9, the J gene TRBJ2-5, with D maybe TRBD1 (5 bases). Germline-derived CDR1 and CDR2 are SEHNR and FQNEAQ (reference sequence). Trimming took off 1 base at V and 4 bases at J, with 10 bases between the two ends. This CDR3 region has 14 residues. Here the CDR3 DNA reads TGTGCCAGCAGCTTAGGGGGCGGTTTAGAGACCCAGTACTTC. Translated: CASSLGGGLETQYF. The whole variable domain, filled in from reference TRBV7-9 and TRBJ2-5, reads DTGVSQNPRHKITKRGQNVTFRCDPISEHNRLYWYRQTLGQGPEFLTYFQNEAQLEKSRLLSDRFSAERPKGSFSTLEIQRTEQGDSAMYLCASSLGGGLETQYFGPGTRLLVL.

In its sample, this clone was seen once. V is TRBV7-3 and J is TRBJ2-3; 10 bases line up with TRBD2. Germline V gene data show CDR1 as SGHTA and CDR2 as FQGTGA. This CDR3 has 16 residues. The V segment lost 5 bases and the J segment 3 bases; nucleotides outside the gene matches: 8. The CDR3 nucleotides read TGTGCCAGCAGCCCTTCCGGGACTAGCGAAACAGATACGCAGTATTTT. Protein: CASSPSGTSETDTQYF.